Presented here are 26 T cell receptor beta chains from one specimen sequenced in a study of blood T cell repertoires in COVID-19. The data were produced by immunoSEQ multiplex PCR, yet TCRdb's version contains in-frame clones alone and is incomplete. The sample lists about 300,000 clones; around 84% were seen once. Source material: peripheral blood. The receptors were gathered from a man aged 70-80 years with acute or convalescent COVID-19.

The rearrangement links TRBV5-1 to TRBJ2-7; a possible D gene is TRBD2 (5 bases). Trimming left V 4 bases short and J 2 bases short, with 16 bases between. The CDR3 is 15 residues long. Germline V gives CDR1 SGHRS, CDR2 YFSETQ. The DNA of the CDR3 is TGCGCCAGCAGCCCTACGGGAAGTCCGCCCTACGAGCAGTACTTC. It yields the protein CASSPTGSPPYEQYF. Using reference TRBV5-1 and TRBJ2-7 for the parts outside the CDR3, the full variable domain is KAGVTQTPRYLIKTRGQQVTLSCSPISGHRSVSWYQQTPGQGLQFLFEYFSETQRNKGNFPGRFSGRQFSNSRSEMNVSTLELGDSALYLCASSPTGSPPYEQYFGPGTRLTVT.

This CDR3 reads CASTSLSWNEQFF. DNA of the CDR3: TGTGCCAGCACCTCCCTGAGTTGGAATGAGCAGTTCTTC. This chain links TRBV12-3 or TRBV12-4 with TRBJ2-1; D call uncertain. The CDR3 is 13 residues long. V gave up 7 bases and J gave up 7 bases, with 14 bases separating them.

The chain recombines TRBV6-5 with TRBJ1-2, with D perhaps matching TRBD1 (5 bases). The CDR3 runs to 13 residues. Trimming stripped 5 bases from V and 4 bases from J, with 11 bases between. Germline V gene lookup returns CDR1 MNHEY and CDR2 SVGAGI. CDR3 residues: CASSPGESYGYTF. CDR3 DNA sequence: TGTGCCAGCAGTCCGGGGGAGTCCTATGGCTACACCTTC.

This clone was detected once. The chain couples TRBV16 to TRBJ1-1; 10 bases fit TRBD1. The CDR3 consists of 13 residues. Germline trimming cut 5 bases from V and 10 bases from J; bases unmatched to any gene: 7. Germline values: CDR1 KGHSY, CDR2 FQNENV. CDR3 coding DNA: TGTGCCAGCAGCTACAGACAGGGGGCTGTAGCTTTCTTT. Translating it yields CASSYRQGAVAFF.

The V and J genes are TRBV7-2 and TRBJ1-2; maybe TRBD1 (5 bases). In germline, CDR1 is SGHTA, CDR2 FQGNSA. CDR3 length equals 16 residues. The V end lost 5 bases, the J end lost 4 bases, and 20 bases lay between the germline ends. For the CDR3, the DNA is TGTGCCAGCAGCGACAGTCGGAAGGCGCTCGGCTATGGCTACACCTTC. Residues: CASSDSRKALGYGYTF. Combining the CDR3 with reference TRBV7-2 and TRBJ1-2 gives the whole variable domain GAGVSQSPSNKVTEKGKDVELRCDPISGHTALYWYRQSLGQGLEFLIYFQGNSAPDKSGLPSDRFSAERTGGSVSTLTIQRTQQEDSAVYLCASSDSRKALGYGYTFGSGTRLTVV.

The chain combines TRBV6-5 with TRBJ1-6, with 8 bases fitting TRBD1. Germline V gene data show CDR1 as MNHEY and CDR2 as SVGAGI. The CDR3 totals 13 residues. V was pared by 11 bases and J by 5 bases, with 5 bases of the junction left unmatched. CDR3 DNA sequence: TGTGCCGGCCGGACAGGGAATAATTCACCCCTCCACTTT. This translates into CAGRTGNNSPLHF.

This clone was recorded only once. The rearrangement joins TRBV6-1 to TRBJ2-2; 8 bases map to TRBD1. Germline V gene data show CDR1 as MNHNS and CDR2 as SASEGT. With V trimmed by 3 bases and J by 3 bases, 6 bases remained unmatched. The CDR3 contains 16 residues. The CDR3 here is CASSDWDRPDTGELFF. The CDR3 bases are TGTGCCAGCAGTGATTGGGACAGGCCGGACACCGGGGAGCTGTTTTTT.

CDR3 protein: CASSKGQNSYEQYF. The DNA for the CDR3 is TGTGCCAGCAGCAAGGGACAGAACTCCTACGAGCAGTACTTC. This chain connects TRBV6-2 or TRBV6-3 to TRBJ2-7; 7 nucleotides line up with TRBD1. This CDR3 is built from 14 residues. The germline CDR1 and CDR2 sequences are MNHEY and SVGEGT. Trimming took 6 bases from V and 0 from J; bases not matched to a gene: 5.

The chain carries TRBV15 and TRBJ2-7; D call uncertain. V was pared by 4 bases and J by 4 bases, with 11 bases between. CDR1 and CDR2 (germline): LNHNV, YYDKDF (reference sequence). The CDR3 totals 13 residues. CDR3 bases: TGTGCCACCAGCACCCCTCACGGGTACGAGCAGTACTTC. Translated: CATSTPHGYEQYF.

V usage is TRBV28 and J usage is TRBJ1-2; TRBD1 agrees at 7 bases. V shed 2 bases and J 5 bases; nucleotides not matched to a gene: 8. CDR3 length: 15 residues. Germline CDR1 MDHEN, CDR2 SYDVKM. CDR3 protein: CASSLKGAGAYGYTF. The CDR3 DNA sequence: TGTGCCAGCAGTTTAAAGGGGGCAGGCGCGTATGGCTACACCTTC.

The chain is built from TRBV11-2 and TRBJ1-5, with 8 bases fitting TRBD1. V shed 5 bases and J 2 bases; nucleotides not matched to a gene: 2. Germline CDR1 is SGHAT and CDR2 is FQNNGV. The CDR3 consists of 14 residues. The CDR3 region has the DNA TGTGCCAGCAGCCAGACAGGGGGCAATCAGCCCCAGCATTTT. Protein sequence: CASSQTGGNQPQHF.

This chain links TRBV9 with TRBJ1-2; 8 nucleotides agree with TRBD1. The V segment lost 4 bases and the J segment 7 bases; nucleotides outside the gene matches: 12. The CDR3 consists of 15 residues. CDR1 and CDR2 (germline): SGDLS, YYNGEE. For the CDR3, the DNA is TGTGCCAGCAGCCCACAGGGGGGGGCTTTGAGTGGCTACACCTTC. Amino acid sequence: CASSPQGGALSGYTF.

The chain joins TRBV7-9 to TRBJ2-7, with D possibly being TRBD2 (6 bases). V was pared by 5 bases and J by 3 bases, with 8 bases between. Germline V lookup: CDR1 SEHNR, CDR2 FQNEAQ (reference sequence). The CDR3 spans 12 residues. The CDR3 region is CASSQGLYEQYF. Here the CDR3 DNA reads TGTGCCAGCAGCCAGGGACTCTACGAGCAGTACTTC. The entire variable domain, with the rest obtained from reference TRBV7-9 and TRBJ2-7, is as follows: DTGVSQNPRHKITKRGQNVTFRCDPISEHNRLYWYRQTLGQGPEFLTYFQNEAQLEKSRLLSDRFSAERPKGSFSTLEIQRTEQGDSAMYLCASSQGLYEQYFGPGTRLTVT.

V is TRBV19 and J is TRBJ1-1, with 10 nucleotides matching TRBD1. This CDR3 spans 15 amino acids. Germline V CDR1 and CDR2: LNHDA, SQIVND (reference sequence). J gave up 3 bases and V 6 bases, and 7 bases lay outside the gene matches. The CDR3 DNA follows: TGTGCCAGTAGGAACCCCGGGACAGGGGACACTGAAGCTTTCTTT. It specifies CASRNPGTGDTEAFF. Variable domain in full (rest from reference TRBV19 and TRBJ1-1): DGGITQSPKYLFRKEGQNVTLSCEQNLNHDAMYWYRQDPGQGLRLIYYSQIVNDFQKGDIAEGYSVSREKKESFPLTVTSAQKNPTAFYLCASRNPGTGDTEAFFGQGTRLTVV.

The rearrangement links TRBV7-9 to TRBJ2-5, with D possibly TRBD2 on 6 matching bases. CDR1 is SEHNR, CDR2 FQNEAQ, per germline (reference sequence). V was cut by 5 bases and J by 2 bases, with 9 bases left in between. There are 13 residues in the CDR3. As DNA, the CDR3 is TGTGCCAGCAGCCGTAGCGGACAAGAGACCCAGTACTTC. Its translation: CASSRSGQETQYF.

CDR3 DNA sequence: TGTGCCACCCGTGACAGGGCTGGACCTAATGAAAAACTGTTTTTT. Protein: CATRDRAGPNEKLFF. J is TRBJ1-4 and V is TRBV27; 7 bases agree with TRBD1. The CDR3 covers 15 residues. V lost 10 bases and J lost 3; bases outside the gene matches: 11. Germline V gene lookup returns CDR1 MNHEY and CDR2 SMNVEV (reference sequence).

The chain combines TRBV19 with TRBJ1-1, with 9 bases lining up with TRBD1. This CDR3 spans 17 amino acids. Trimming took 6 bases from V and 5 from J; bases not matched to a gene: 16. CDR1 LNHDA and CDR2 SQIVND come from the germline V gene (reference sequence). CDR3 nucleotide sequence: TGTGCCAGTAGATTAAGAACAGGGGGCAATTTGGAGACTGAAGCTTTCTTT. Protein product: CASRLRTGGNLETEAFF.

The chain employs TRBV5-1 and TRBJ1-4; 10 bases align to TRBD1. With V trimmed by 4 bases and J by 0 bases, 3 bases remained unmatched. This CDR3 spans 16 amino acids. Germline V gives CDR1 SGHRS, CDR2 YFSETQ. This chain's CDR3 is CASSGDRGTTNEKLFF. In nucleotides, the CDR3 is TGCGCCAGCAGCGGGGACAGGGGTACAACTAATGAAAAACTGTTTTTT.

The CDR3 DNA sequence: TGTGCCAGCAGTTACGGAGTTTACGAAAAACTGTTTTTT. Protein: CASSYGVYEKLFF. This chain joins TRBV6-6 and TRBJ1-4; D gene uncertain. The CDR3 spans 13 residues. Germline loops: CDR1 MNHNY, CDR2 SVGAGI (reference sequence). V was cut by 2 bases and J by 8 bases, with 9 bases left in between.

The V gene is TRBV6-4, the J gene TRBJ1-5; D is unresolved. CDR1 and CDR2 (germline): MRHNA, SNTAGT. V was cut by 10 bases and J by 3 bases, with 13 bases left in between. This CDR3 is 13 amino acids long. The CDR3 protein is CATAREPNQPQHF. CDR3 in DNA: TGTGCCACCGCAAGGGAGCCCAATCAGCCCCAGCATTTT.

This chain connects TRBV6-1 to TRBJ1-4; 7 bases are shared with TRBD1. The CDR3 sequence is 15 residues long. Germline CDR1 is MNHNS and CDR2 is SASEGT. V dropped 2 bases and J dropped 7; count of bases not matched to a gene: 7. CDR3 residues: CASSESRGIGEKLFF. CDR3 in DNA: TGTGCCAGCAGTGAATCCAGGGGGATCGGTGAAAAACTGTTTTTT.

The rearrangement links TRBV4-3 to TRBJ2-5, with 9 bases identical to TRBD2. The CDR3 contains 16 residues. J was trimmed by 4 bases and V by 0 bases; bases with no gene match: 6. CDR1 and CDR2 from the germline V gene are LGHNA and YSLEER. In nucleotides, the CDR3 is TGCGCCAGCAGCCAAGACTTTAGCGGGGGTTTAGAGACCCAGTACTTC. Translating gives CASSQDFSGGLETQYF.

The chain has TRBV7-9 and TRBJ2-5, with TRBD1 identical over 8 bases. The CDR3 spans 13 residues. From germline, CDR1 is SEHNR and CDR2 FQNEAQ (reference sequence). V was pared by 5 bases and J by 6 bases, with 5 bases of the junction left unmatched. The CDR3 reads CASSAGTGQTQYF. The CDR3 DNA is TGTGCCAGCAGCGCCGGGACAGGACAGACCCAGTACTTC.

This chain joins TRBV19 and TRBJ1-5; maybe TRBD1 (5 bases). The germline gives CDR1 LNHDA, CDR2 SQIVND (reference sequence). The V end lost 2 bases, the J end lost 2 bases, and 13 bases lay between the germline ends. CDR3 length equals 16 residues. The CDR3 coding sequence is TGTGCCAGTAGTATAACAGGAGTCCAGGGCAATCAGCCCCAGCATTTT. Translated, it gives CASSITGVQGNQPQHF.

V usage is TRBV7-2 and J usage is TRBJ2-7; D is ambiguous. CDR3 length: 14 residues. V gave up 5 bases and J gave up 0 bases, with 11 bases separating them. The V gene's germline CDR1 is SGHTA and CDR2 FQGNSA. The CDR3, as DNA: TGTGCCAGCAGCACGCAGGCATCCTCCTACGAGCAGTACTTC. Protein: CASSTQASSYEQYF.

The rearrangement uses TRBV27 and TRBJ2-1; D is unresolved. Between the trimmed V and J ends, which lost 0 bases and 8 bases, there was a span of 14 bases. The germline V gene encodes CDR1 MNHEY and CDR2 SMNVEV (reference sequence). This CDR3 has 15 amino acids. This chain's CDR3 is CASSLSRAPRHEQFF. The CDR3 bases are TGTGCCAGCAGTTTATCGAGAGCGCCTCGACATGAGCAGTTCTTC.